The following is a T cell receptor (beta chain) sequence with its context. The sample comes from a study of T cell repertoires in ileal Crohn's disease. Profiled with immunoSEQ multiplex PCR; TCRdb holds only in-frame clones, not every one. The sample carries 1,200 or so clones, 85% to 95% recorded once. This clonotype was obtained from an adult with Crohn's disease. The sample comprised ileal tissue.

CDR3 amino acids: CASGLADDRGSGYTF. The CDR3 bases are TGTGCTAGTGGTTTGGCAGATGACCGGGGGAGTGGCTACACCTTC. This sequence joins TRBV12-5 and TRBJ1-2, with D possibly TRBD1 on 5 matching bases. The germline gives CDR1 LGHNT, CDR2 FRNRAP. The CDR3 has 15 residues. The germline V and J ends were trimmed by 1 base and 7 bases, with 16 bases remaining between them.